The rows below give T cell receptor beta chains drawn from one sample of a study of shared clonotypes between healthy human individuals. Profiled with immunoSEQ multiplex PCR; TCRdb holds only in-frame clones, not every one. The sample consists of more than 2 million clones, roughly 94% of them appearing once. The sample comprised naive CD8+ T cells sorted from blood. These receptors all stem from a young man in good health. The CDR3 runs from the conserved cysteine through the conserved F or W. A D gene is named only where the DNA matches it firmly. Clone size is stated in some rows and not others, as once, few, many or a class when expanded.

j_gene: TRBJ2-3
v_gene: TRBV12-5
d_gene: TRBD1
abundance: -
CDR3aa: CASGLAFGTGGADTQYF
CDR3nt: TGTGCTAGTGGTTTGGCCTTCGGGACAGGGGGCGCAGATACGCAGTATTTT

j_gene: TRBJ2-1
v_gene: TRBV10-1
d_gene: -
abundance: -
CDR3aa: CARQRDEQFF
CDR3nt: TGCGCCAGACAGCGCGATGAGCAGTTCTTC

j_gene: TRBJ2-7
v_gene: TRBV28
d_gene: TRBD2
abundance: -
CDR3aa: CASSHPASGGSYEQYF
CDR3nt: TGTGCCAGCTCCCATCCGGCTAGCGGGGGATCCTACGAGCAGTACTTC

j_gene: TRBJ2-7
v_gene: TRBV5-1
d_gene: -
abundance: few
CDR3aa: CASSLGFSYEQYF
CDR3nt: TGCGCCAGCAGCTTGGGGTTCTCCTACGAGCAGTACTTC

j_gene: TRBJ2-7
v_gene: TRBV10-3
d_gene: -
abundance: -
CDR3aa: CAISVRAFGHEQYF
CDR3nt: TGTGCCATCAGTGTTAGGGCGTTCGGCCACGAGCAGTACTTC

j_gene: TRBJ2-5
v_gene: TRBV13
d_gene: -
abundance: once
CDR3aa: CASSSGTAETQYF
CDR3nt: TGTGCCAGCAGCTCGGGAACCGCAGAGACCCAGTACTTC

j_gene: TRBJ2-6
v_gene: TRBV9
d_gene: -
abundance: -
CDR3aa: CASSGGRTSGANVLTF
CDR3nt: TGTGCCAGCAGCGGGGGACGGACCTCTGGGGCCAACGTCCTGACTTTC

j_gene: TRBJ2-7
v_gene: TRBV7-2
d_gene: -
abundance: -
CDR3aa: CASSFYSSYEQYF
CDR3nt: TGTGCCAGCAGCTTTTACAGCTCCTACGAGCAGTACTTC

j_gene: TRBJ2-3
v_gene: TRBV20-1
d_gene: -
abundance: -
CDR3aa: CSASQTDTQYF
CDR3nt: TGCAGTGCCAGTCAAACAGATACGCAGTATTTT

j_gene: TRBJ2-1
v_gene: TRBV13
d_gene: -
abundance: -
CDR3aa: CASSFRGYFEQFF
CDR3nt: TGTGCCAGCAGCTTCCGGGGATACTTTGAGCAGTTCTTC

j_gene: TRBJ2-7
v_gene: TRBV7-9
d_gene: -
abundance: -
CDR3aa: CASSLSPSDYEQYF
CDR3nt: TGTGCCAGCAGCTTATCTCCCTCCGATTACGAGCAGTACTTC

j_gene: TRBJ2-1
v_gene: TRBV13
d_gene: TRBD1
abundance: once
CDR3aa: CASSFGQGVYNEQFF
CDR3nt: TGTGCCAGCAGCTTTGGCCAGGGGGTTTACAATGAGCAGTTCTTC

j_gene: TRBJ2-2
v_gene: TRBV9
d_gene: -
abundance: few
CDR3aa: CASSVVDTGELFF
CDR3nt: TGTGCCAGCAGCGTAGTGGACACCGGGGAGCTGTTTTTT

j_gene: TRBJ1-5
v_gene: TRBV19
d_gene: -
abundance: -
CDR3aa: CASSNTLGGNQPQHF
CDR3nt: TGTGCCAGTAGTAATACTTTGGGGGGCAATCAGCCCCAGCATTTT

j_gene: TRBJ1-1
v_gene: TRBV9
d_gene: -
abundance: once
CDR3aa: CASSAGTANTEAFF
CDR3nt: TGTGCCAGCAGCGCAGGGACGGCGAACACTGAAGCTTTCTTT

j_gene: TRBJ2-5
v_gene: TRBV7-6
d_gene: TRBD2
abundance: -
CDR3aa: CASSSLVGLATQETQYF
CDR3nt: TGTGCCAGCAGCTCCCTAGTGGGACTAGCGACCCAAGAGACCCAGTACTTC

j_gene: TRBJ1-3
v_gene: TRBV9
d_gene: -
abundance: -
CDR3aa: CASSVAWEDTIYF
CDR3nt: TGTGCCAGCAGCGTAGCTTGGGAAGACACCATATATTTT

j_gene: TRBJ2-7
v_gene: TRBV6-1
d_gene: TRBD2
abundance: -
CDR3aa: CASSEGLAVSYEQYF
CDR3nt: TGTGCCAGCAGTGAAGGACTAGCGGTTTCCTACGAGCAGTACTTC

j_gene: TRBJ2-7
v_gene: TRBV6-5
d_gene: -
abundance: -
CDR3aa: CASSYSAQPYEQYF
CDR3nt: TGTGCCAGCAGTTACTCGGCACAGCCTTACGAGCAGTACTTC

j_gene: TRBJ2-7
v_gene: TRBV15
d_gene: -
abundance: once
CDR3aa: CATSRDTDYEQYF
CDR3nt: TGTGCCACCAGCAGAGATACGGACTACGAGCAGTACTTC

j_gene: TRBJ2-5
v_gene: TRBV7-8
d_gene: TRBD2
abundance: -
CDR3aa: CASSLERITSGTSETQYF
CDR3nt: TGTGCCAGCAGCTTAGAACGGATTACTAGCGGGACCTCAGAGACCCAGTACTTC

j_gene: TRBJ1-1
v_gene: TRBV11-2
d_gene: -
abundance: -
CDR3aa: CASSIGRNTEAFF
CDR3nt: TGTGCCAGCAGCATCGGACGGAACACTGAAGCTTTCTTT

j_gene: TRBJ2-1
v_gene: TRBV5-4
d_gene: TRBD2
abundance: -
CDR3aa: CASSPPGGYNEQFF
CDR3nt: TGTGCCAGCAGCCCACCGGGGGGATACAATGAGCAGTTCTTC

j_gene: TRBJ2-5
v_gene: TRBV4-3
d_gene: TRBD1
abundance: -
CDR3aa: CASSQALDRVETQYF
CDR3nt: TGCGCCAGCAGCCAAGCCCTGGACAGGGTTGAGACCCAGTACTTC

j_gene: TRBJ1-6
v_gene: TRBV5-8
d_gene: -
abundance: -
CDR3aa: CASSSVGSWDSPLHF
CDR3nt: TGTGCCAGCAGCTCGGTGGGGAGCTGGGATTCACCCCTCCACTTT

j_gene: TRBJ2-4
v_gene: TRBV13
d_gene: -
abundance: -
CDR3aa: CASSLIIHENIQYF
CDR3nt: TGTGCCAGCAGCTTAATAATTCACGAAAACATTCAGTACTTC

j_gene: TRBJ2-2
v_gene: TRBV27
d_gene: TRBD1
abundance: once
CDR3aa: CASGGPGQVFGTGELFF
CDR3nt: TGTGCCAGCGGGGGACCGGGACAGGTCTTTGGGACCGGGGAGCTGTTTTTT

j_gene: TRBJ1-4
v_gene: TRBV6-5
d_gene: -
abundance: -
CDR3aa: CASSLGWGSNEKLFF
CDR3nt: TGTGCCAGCAGTTTGGGCTGGGGATCTAATGAAAAACTGTTTTTT

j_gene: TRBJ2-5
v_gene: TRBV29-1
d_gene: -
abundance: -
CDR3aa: CSVIPTRGSGETQYF
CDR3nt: TGCAGCGTCATACCAACGCGGGGCTCCGGGGAGACCCAGTACTTC

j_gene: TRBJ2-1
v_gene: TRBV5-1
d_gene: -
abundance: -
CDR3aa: CASSLIGADYNEQFF
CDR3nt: TGCGCCAGCAGCTTGATTGGGGCGGACTACAATGAGCAGTTCTTC

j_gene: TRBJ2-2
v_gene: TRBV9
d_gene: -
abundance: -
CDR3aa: CASKTGELFF
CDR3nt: TGTGCCAGCAAAACCGGGGAGCTGTTTTTT

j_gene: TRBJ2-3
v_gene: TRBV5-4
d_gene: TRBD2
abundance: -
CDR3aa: CASSKGLAEPRSTDTQYF
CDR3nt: TGTGCCAGCAGCAAAGGACTAGCGGAACCGCGTAGCACAGATACGCAGTATTTT

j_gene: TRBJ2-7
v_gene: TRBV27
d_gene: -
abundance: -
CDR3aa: CATRGWGYEQYF
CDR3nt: TGTGCTACCCGGGGGTGGGGCTACGAGCAGTACTTC

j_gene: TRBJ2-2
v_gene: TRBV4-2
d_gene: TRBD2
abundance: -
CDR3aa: CASSQVIGGAGELFF
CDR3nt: TGTGCCAGCAGCCAAGTGATCGGGGGGGCAGGGGAGCTGTTTTTT

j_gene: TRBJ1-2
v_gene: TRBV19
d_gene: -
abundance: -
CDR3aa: CASRDGHGYTF
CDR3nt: TGTGCCAGCCGGGACGGCCATGGCTACACCTTC

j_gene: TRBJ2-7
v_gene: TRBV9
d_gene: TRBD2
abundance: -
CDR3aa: CASSVFGGGAEEQYF
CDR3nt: TGTGCCAGCAGCGTATTCGGCGGGGGGGCCGAAGAGCAGTACTTC

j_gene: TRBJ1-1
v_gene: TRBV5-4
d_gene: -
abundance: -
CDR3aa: CASSLGGATEAFF
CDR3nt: TGTGCCAGCAGCTTGGGAGGGGCCACTGAAGCTTTCTTT

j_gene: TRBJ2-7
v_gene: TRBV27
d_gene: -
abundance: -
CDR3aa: CASSLWGAGDEQYF
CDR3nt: TGTGCCAGCAGTTTATGGGGGGCAGGTGACGAGCAGTACTTC

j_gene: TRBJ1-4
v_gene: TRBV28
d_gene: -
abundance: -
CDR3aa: CASSHYLGELFF
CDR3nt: TGTGCCAGCAGTCATTACCTGGGGGAACTGTTTTTT

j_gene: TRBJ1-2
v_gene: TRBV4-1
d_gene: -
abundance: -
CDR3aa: CASSQVGGGGYGYTF
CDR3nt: TGCGCCAGCAGCCAAGTGGGGGGCGGAGGATATGGCTACACCTTC

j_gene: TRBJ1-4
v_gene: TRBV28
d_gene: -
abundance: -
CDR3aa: CASSLWNFATNEKLFF
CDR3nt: TGTGCCAGCAGTTTATGGAATTTTGCAACTAATGAAAAACTGTTTTTT

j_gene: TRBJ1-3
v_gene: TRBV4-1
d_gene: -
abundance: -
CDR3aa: CASSQVLGEDTIYF
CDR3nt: TGCGCCAGCAGCCAAGTTTTGGGCGAGGACACCATATATTTT